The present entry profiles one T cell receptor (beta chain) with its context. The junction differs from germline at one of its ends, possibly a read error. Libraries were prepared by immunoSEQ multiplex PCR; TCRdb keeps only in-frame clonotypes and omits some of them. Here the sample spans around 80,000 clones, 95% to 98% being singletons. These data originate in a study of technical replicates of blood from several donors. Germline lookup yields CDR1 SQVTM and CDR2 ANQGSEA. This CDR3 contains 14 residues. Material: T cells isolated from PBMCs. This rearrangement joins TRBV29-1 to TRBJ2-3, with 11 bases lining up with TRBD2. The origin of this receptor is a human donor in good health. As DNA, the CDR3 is TGCAGCGTTGAAGATCTGCCTAGCGGGAGGCTCCTGGATTTT. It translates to CSVEDLPSGRLLDF.